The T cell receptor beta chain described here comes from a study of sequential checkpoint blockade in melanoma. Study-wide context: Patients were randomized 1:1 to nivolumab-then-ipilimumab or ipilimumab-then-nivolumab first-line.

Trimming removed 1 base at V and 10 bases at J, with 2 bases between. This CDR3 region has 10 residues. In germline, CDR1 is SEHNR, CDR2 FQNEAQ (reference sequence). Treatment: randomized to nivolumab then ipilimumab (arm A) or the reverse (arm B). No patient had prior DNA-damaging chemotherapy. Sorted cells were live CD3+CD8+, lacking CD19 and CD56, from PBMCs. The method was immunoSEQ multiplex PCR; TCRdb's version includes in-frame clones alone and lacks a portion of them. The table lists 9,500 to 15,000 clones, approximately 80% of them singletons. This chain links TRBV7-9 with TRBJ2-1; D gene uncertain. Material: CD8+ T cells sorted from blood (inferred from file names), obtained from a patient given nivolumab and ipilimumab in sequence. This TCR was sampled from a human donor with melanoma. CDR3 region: CASSLVEQFF. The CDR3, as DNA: TGTGCCAGCAGCTTAGTAGAGCAGTTCTTC.